Sequencing of this TCR beta chain was carried out in a study of CD4 and CD8 cells across lung adenocarcinoma regions. Localized lung adenocarcinoma, a non-small cell lung cancer, affected the donors. One entry per CDR3 protein, called by TCRdb with MiXCR from the PCR reads. Of about 25,000 distinct CDR3 sequences detected, 53% appear once; the ten largest clones hold more than 40%. Germline lookup yields CDR1 LGHDT and CDR2 YNNKEL (reference sequence). The CDR3 runs to 15 residues. V dropped 1 base and J dropped 4 bases, with 11 bases sitting between them. V gene TRBV3-1 combines with J gene TRBJ2-1, with a possible D match to TRBD2 (7 bases). The sequence derives from a male donor with lung adenocarcinoma. The CD4 and CD8 labels of this study may be unreliable. Sequencing was done on a sample of CD8+ T cells from the center of a lung tumor. CDR3 in DNA: TGTGCCAGCAGCCAAGTTAAGGGGGGGTACAATGAGCAGTTCTTC. Translation: CASSQVKGGYNEQFF.